The rows below give T cell receptor beta chains drawn from one sample of a study of post-analysis software for immune sequencing data. TCRdb fed the PCR reads into MiXCR, producing one record per CDR3 protein. In the table there are about 500,000 distinct CDR3 sequences, around 40% of which are singletons. Sample: blood. The source is a girl between 5 and 17 years old with multiple sclerosis. The CDR3 runs from the conserved cysteine through the conserved F or W. A D gene is named only where the DNA matches it firmly. Some rows have no size entry. The others give once, few or many, or a class for an expanded clone.

NA	TRBJ1-4	TRBV12-3/TRBV12-4	NA	TGTGCCAGCAGTTCAGGCGGCACAACTAATGAAAAACTGTTTTTT	CASSSGGTTNEKLFF
few	TRBJ1-4	TRBV6-6	TRBD1	TGTGCCAGCAGACTGACAGGGTTCGACGAAAAACTGTTTTTT	CASRLTGFDEKLFF
NA	TRBJ2-5	TRBV7-2	NA	TGTGCCAGCAGCCCACGGGCCGAAGAGACCCAGTACTTC	CASSPRAEETQYF
NA	TRBJ2-7	TRBV4-3	TRBD2	TGCGCCAGCAGCCAAGCCCTAGCGGAGCTGGTTTCCTACGAGCAGTACTTC	CASSQALAELVSYEQYF
few	TRBJ1-5	TRBV20-1	TRBD1	TGCAGTGCTAGAGATGGGACAGGGTATCAGCCCCAGCATTTT	CSARDGTGYQPQHF
NA	TRBJ2-7	TRBV5-1	NA	TGCGCCAGCAGCCTGGGAAAGCGGTCCTACGAGCAGTACTTC	CASSLGKRSYEQYF
few	TRBJ2-3	TRBV7-8	TRBD2	TGTGCCAGCGTTCCGGGACTAGCGGGAAGCACAGATACGCAGTATTTT	CASVPGLAGSTDTQYF
NA	TRBJ2-7	TRBV28	NA	TGTGCCAGCAATAGCGGACTATCCTACTACGAGCAGTACTTC	CASNSGLSYYEQYF
NA	TRBJ1-2	TRBV12-3/TRBV12-4	NA	TGTGCCAGCACGGGGCTCTATGGCTACACCTTC	CASTGLYGYTF
NA	TRBJ2-1	TRBV28	NA	TGTGCCGTTCGGGACTTCACCTACAATGAGCAGTTCTTC	CAVRDFTYNEQFF
NA	TRBJ2-3	TRBV6-1	NA	TGTGCCAGCAGTGAAACGATTTGGGACGTTACAGATACGCAGTATTTT	CASSETIWDVTDTQYF
NA	TRBJ2-2	TRBV12-3/TRBV12-4	TRBD2	TGTGCCAGCAGCACTAGCGGGAGAGGAACCGGGGAGCTGTTTTTT	CASSTSGRGTGELFF
NA	TRBJ1-1	TRBV7-2	NA	TGTGCCAGCAGCTTAGGACAGTCAGAAGCTTTCTTT	CASSLGQSEAFF
NA	TRBJ1-5	TRBV29-1	NA	TGCAGCGCCCAAGAGTGGAATCAGCCCCAGCATTTT	CSAQEWNQPQHF
NA	TRBJ2-7	TRBV15	NA	TGTGCCACCAGCAGCCCAACAAGGGAGGGGGCAGAGGACGAGCAGTACTTC	CATSSPTREGAEDEQYF
NA	TRBJ2-1	TRBV7-9	TRBD1	TGTGCCAGCAGCTTCCCGGGACAGGGGGCCTACAATGAGCAGTTCTTC	CASSFPGQGAYNEQFF
few	TRBJ2-7	TRBV27	NA	TGTGCCAGCAAGGAGTATCGGGACCCGGTGTACGAGCAGTACTTC	CASKEYRDPVYEQYF
NA	TRBJ1-6	TRBV20-1	NA	TGCAGTGCTAGAGATGCGGCAGGGAGTAATTCACCCCTCCACTTT	CSARDAAGSNSPLHF
NA	TRBJ2-3	TRBV20-1	NA	TGCACAGGGGACTCCCCTCAGTCAGATACGCAGTATTTT	CTGDSPQSDTQYF
few	TRBJ2-1	TRBV7-7	TRBD1	TGTGCTAGCAGCTTGATGACAGGGACGGGCAATGAGCAGTTCTTC	CASSLMTGTGNEQFF
NA	TRBJ1-1	TRBV29-1	TRBD1	TGCAGCGTTGAAGATGGGTGGACAGGGATGAACACTGAAGCTTTCTTT	CSVEDGWTGMNTEAFF
NA	TRBJ2-3	TRBV12-3/TRBV12-4	TRBD2	TGTGCCAGCAGTCCCCCAAGACTAGCGGGAGGGCCCACAGATACGCAGTATTTT	CASSPPRLAGGPTDTQYF
NA	TRBJ1-2	TRBV20-1	TRBD1	TGCAGTGCTCGGGACAGGGAGGAGGGCTACACCTTC	CSARDREEGYTF
few	TRBJ2-1	TRBV11-2	TRBD1	TGTGCCAGCAGCTTGGGACAGGGTCTAGCCAGTGAGCAGTTCTTC	CASSLGQGLASEQFF
NA	TRBJ2-3	TRBV7-7	NA	TGTGCTAGCAGCTTGATAGATTTGCCAGGGAACCCAGATACGCAGTATTTT	CASSLIDLPGNPDTQYF
NA	TRBJ2-3	TRBV6-2/TRBV6-3	TRBD2	TGTGCCAGCAGTCACACCAGCGGGAGAGGGACAGATACGCAGTATTTT	CASSHTSGRGTDTQYF
few	TRBJ2-1	TRBV7-9	TRBD2	TGTGCCAGCAGCTTGGGGGGGTTGGGTGAGCAGTTCTTC	CASSLGGLGEQFF
NA	TRBJ2-3	TRBV20-1	NA	TGCAGTGCTGCGACTATACCTCGGGATACGCAGTATTTT	CSAATIPRDTQYF
NA	TRBJ2-2	TRBV27	NA	TGTGCCAGCAGTTTTGTCGGGGAGCTGTTTTTT	CASSFVGELFF
NA	TRBJ2-3	TRBV7-9	NA	TGTGCCAGCAGCTTAGTTGAAGTAGACTCGGCGCAGTATTTT	CASSLVEVDSAQYF
NA	TRBJ2-5	TRBV7-8	NA	TGTGCCAGCAGCTTGGGGACCCAGTACTTC	CASSLGTQYF
few	TRBJ1-1	TRBV7-2	NA	TGTGCCAGCAGCCCCCGACGGAACACTGAAGCTTTCTTT	CASSPRRNTEAFF
NA	TRBJ2-1	TRBV4-3	NA	TGCGTCAGCAAGCGCCGGGAGTCAAACAATGAGCAGTTCTTC	CVSKRRESNNEQFF
few	TRBJ1-2	TRBV12-3/TRBV12-4	TRBD1	TGTGCCAGCACTTCGGACAGGCAGGGCTACACCTTC	CASTSDRQGYTF
few	TRBJ2-7	TRBV29-1	TRBD1	TGCAGCGTTGAGATTGCCGGGACAGGGTCATCCTACGAGCAGTACTTC	CSVEIAGTGSSYEQYF
few	TRBJ2-7	TRBV11-2	TRBD1	TGTGCCAGCGGATTAGGGACAGGCGGCTACGAGCAGTACTTC	CASGLGTGGYEQYF
NA	TRBJ2-1	TRBV14	NA	TGTGCCAGCAGCCAAGATTCGGGAAGCCTCAATGAGCAGTTCTTC	CASSQDSGSLNEQFF
few	TRBJ2-7	TRBV3-1	NA	TGTGCCAGCAGCCAAGTGGACTACGAGCAGTACTTC	CASSQVDYEQYF
NA	TRBJ1-2	TRBV2	NA	TGTGCCAGCAGTGAAGAGGCTGAAGGGTCGGGCTGCACCTTC	CASSEEAEGSGCTF
few	TRBJ2-7	TRBV20-1	TRBD2	TGCAGTGCTAGGGCGGGACTAGCGGGACCCTACGAGCAGTACTTC	CSARAGLAGPYEQYF
NA	TRBJ2-1	TRBV7-2	NA	TGTGCCAGCAGCCCCACTCGGAGTGGGAATGAGCAGTTCTTC	CASSPTRSGNEQFF
NA	TRBJ2-1	TRBV27	TRBD2	TGTGCCAGCAGCCTAAGAGCGGGAGGTAGTGAGCAGTTCTTC	CASSLRAGGSEQFF
few	TRBJ2-7	TRBV20-1	NA	TGCAGTGCTGCGCAGGGACGCGAGCAGTACTTC	CSAAQGREQYF
NA	TRBJ2-7	TRBV10-3	TRBD1	TGTGCCATCAGTGAGGCGACAGGGAAATCGGACGAGCAGTACTTC	CAISEATGKSDEQYF
few	TRBJ2-5	TRBV15	TRBD2	TGTGCCACCAGCAGACGGGAGGGGGTTGAGACCCAGTACTTC	CATSRREGVETQYF
NA	TRBJ1-2	TRBV28	TRBD1	TGTGCCAGCACTCCCCCAGACAGGGAAAACTATGGCTACACCTTC	CASTPPDRENYGYTF
few	TRBJ2-1	TRBV7-3	TRBD2	TGTGCCAGCAGCTTAACTAGCGGGAGTTCTAATGAGCAGTTCTTC	CASSLTSGSSNEQFF
NA	TRBJ1-1	TRBV4-1	NA	TGCGCCAGCAGCCAGGAATTTGGAGTTCAGCGTTTAAGGGACACTGAAGCTTTCTTT	CASSQEFGVQRLRDTEAFF
NA	TRBJ1-2	TRBV29-1	TRBD1	TGCAGCGTTGAGGTTAGGGGACAGGGGAACTATGGCTACACCTTC	CSVEVRGQGNYGYTF